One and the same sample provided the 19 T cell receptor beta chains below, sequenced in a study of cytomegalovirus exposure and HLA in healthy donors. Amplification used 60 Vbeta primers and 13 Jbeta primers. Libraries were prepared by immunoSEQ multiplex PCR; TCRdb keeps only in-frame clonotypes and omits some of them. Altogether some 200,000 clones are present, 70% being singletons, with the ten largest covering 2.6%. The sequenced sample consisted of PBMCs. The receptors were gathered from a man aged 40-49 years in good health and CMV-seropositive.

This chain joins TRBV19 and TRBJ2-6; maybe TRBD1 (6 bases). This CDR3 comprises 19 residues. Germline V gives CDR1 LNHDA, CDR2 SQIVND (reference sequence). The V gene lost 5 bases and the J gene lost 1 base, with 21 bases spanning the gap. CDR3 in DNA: TGTGCCAGTAGTGGATCACAGGGTTATCGCTCATCTGGGGCCAACGTCCTGACTTTC. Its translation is CASSGSQGYRSSGANVLTF. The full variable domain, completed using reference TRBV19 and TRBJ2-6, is DGGITQSPKYLFRKEGQNVTLSCEQNLNHDAMYWYRQDPGQGLRLIYYSQIVNDFQKGDIAEGYSVSREKKESFPLTVTSAQKNPTAFYLCASSGSQGYRSSGANVLTFGAGSRLTVL.

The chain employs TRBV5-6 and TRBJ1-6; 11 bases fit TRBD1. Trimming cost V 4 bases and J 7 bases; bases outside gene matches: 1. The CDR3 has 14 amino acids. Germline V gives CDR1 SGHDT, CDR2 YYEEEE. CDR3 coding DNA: TGTGCCAGCAGCAGGACAGGGGGCAATTCACCCCTCCACTTT. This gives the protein CASSRTGGNSPLHF.

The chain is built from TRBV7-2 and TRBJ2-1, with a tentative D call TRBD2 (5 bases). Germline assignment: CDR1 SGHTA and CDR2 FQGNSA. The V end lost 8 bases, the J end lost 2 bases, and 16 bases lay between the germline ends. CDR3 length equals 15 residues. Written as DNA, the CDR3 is TGTGCCAGCGGGAGTTATCGCAACCCCTACAATGAGCAGTTCTTC. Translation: CASGSYRNPYNEQFF.

The CDR3 DNA reads TGTGCCATCAGTGAGAGGGGAGGGGATAGCAATCAGCCCCAGCATTTT. This translates into CAISERGGDSNQPQHF. The genes are TRBV10-3 and TRBJ1-5; tentatively, D is TRBD1 (5 bases). The germline V gene encodes CDR1 ENHRY and CDR2 SYGVKD. V lost 2 bases to trimming and J lost 0 bases, with 11 bases between them. The CDR3 is 16 residues long.

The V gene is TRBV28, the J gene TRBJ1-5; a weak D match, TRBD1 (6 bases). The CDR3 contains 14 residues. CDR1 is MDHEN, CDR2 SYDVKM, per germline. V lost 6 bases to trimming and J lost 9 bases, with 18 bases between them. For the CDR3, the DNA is TGTGCCAGCAGCAAGGGACACAACCTGGGGCCCCAGCATTTT. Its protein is CASSKGHNLGPQHF.

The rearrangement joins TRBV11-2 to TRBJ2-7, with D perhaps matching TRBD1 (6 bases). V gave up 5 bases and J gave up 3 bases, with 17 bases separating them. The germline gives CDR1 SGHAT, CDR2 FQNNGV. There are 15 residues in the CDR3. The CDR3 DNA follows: TGTGCCAGCAGCCGGACGCAGGGGATCGTCTACGAGCAGTACTTC. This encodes CASSRTQGIVYEQYF.

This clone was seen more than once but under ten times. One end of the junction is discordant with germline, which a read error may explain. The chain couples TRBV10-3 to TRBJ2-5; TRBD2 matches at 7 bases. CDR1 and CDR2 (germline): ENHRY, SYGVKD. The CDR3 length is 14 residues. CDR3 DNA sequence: TGTGCCATCAGTGAGTCGACTCGGGGGGTTATTGAGAACTTC. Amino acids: CAISESTRGVIENF.

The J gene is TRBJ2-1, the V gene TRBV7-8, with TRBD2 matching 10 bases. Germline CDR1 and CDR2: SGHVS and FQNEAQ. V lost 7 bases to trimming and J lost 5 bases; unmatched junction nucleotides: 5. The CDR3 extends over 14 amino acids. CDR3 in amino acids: CASTLAGADNEQFF. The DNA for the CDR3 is TGTGCCAGCACCCTAGCGGGGGCTGACAATGAGCAGTTCTTC.

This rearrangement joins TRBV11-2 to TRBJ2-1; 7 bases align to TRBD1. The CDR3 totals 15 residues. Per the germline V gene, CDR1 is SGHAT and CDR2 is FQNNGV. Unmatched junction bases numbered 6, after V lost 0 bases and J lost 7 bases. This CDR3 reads CASSLDVTGENEQFF. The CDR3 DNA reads TGTGCCAGCAGCTTAGATGTAACAGGGGAGAATGAGCAGTTCTTC.

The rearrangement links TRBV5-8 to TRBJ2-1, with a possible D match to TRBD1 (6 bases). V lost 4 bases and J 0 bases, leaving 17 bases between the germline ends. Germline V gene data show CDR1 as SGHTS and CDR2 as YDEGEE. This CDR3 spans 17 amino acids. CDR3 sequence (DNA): TGTGCCAGCAGCCTATTACAGGGAATCCCCTCCTACAATGAGCAGTTCTTC. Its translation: CASSLLQGIPSYNEQFF.

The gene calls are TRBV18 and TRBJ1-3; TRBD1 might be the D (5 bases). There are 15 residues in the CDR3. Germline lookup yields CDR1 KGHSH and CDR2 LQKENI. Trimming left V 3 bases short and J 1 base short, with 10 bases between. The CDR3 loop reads CASSPGHLSGNTIYF. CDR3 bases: TGTGCCAGCTCACCTGGACACCTTTCTGGAAACACCATATATTTT. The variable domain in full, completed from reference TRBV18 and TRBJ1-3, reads NAGVMQNPRHLVRRRGQEARLRCSPMKGHSHVYWYRQLPEEGLKFMVYLQKENIIDESGMPKERFSAEFPKEGPSILRIQQVVRGDSAAYFCASSPGHLSGNTIYFGEGSWLTVV.

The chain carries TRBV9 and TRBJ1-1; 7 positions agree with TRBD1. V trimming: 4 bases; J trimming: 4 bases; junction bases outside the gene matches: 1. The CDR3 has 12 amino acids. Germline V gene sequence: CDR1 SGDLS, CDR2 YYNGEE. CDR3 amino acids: CASSSGGTEAFF. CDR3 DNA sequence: TGTGCCAGCAGCTCAGGGGGCACTGAAGCTTTCTTT.

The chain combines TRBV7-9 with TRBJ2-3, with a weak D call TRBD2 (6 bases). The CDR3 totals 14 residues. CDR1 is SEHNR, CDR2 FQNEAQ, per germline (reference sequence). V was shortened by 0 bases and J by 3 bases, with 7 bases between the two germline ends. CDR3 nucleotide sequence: TGTGCCAGCAGCTTAGCGGGGGGAACAGATACGCAGTATTTT. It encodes CASSLAGGTDTQYF.

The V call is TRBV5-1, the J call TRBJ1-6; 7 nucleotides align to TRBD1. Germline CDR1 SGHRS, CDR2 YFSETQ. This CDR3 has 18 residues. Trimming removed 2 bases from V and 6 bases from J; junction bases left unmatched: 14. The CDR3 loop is CASSFLFNDRALNSPLHF. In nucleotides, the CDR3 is TGCGCCAGCAGCTTCCTTTTCAACGACAGGGCACTTAATTCACCCCTCCACTTT.

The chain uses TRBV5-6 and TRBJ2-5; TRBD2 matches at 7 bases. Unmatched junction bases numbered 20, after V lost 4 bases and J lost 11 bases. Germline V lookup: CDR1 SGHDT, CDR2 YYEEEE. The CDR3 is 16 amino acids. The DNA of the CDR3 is TGTGCCAGCAGCGTAACCGGGACGCTGGGGACTAATGAGCAGTACTTC. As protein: CASSVTGTLGTNEQYF.

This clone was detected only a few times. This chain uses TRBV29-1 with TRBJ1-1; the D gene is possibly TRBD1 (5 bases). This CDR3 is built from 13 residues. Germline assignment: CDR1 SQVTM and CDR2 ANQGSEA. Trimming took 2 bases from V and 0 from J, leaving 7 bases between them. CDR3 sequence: CSVEPRVNTEAFF. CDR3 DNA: TGCAGCGTTGAACCCAGGGTGAACACTGAAGCTTTCTTT.

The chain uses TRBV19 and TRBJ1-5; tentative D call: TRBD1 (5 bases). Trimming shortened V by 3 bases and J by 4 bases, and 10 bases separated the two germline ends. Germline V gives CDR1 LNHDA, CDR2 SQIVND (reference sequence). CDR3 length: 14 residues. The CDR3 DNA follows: TGTGCCAGTAGTATGGGTAGGGGAAATCAGCCCCAGCATTTT. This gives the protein CASSMGRGNQPQHF.

In nucleotides, the CDR3 is TGTGCCAGCAGCTTACACGGGCTAGCGGAAACGGAGACCCAGTACTTC. It is translated as CASSLHGLAETETQYF. The V gene is TRBV7-2, the J gene TRBJ2-5, with TRBD2 matching over 7 bases. Germline CDR1 is SGHTA and CDR2 is FQGNSA. The V segment lost 2 bases and the J segment 5 bases; nucleotides outside the gene matches: 11. The CDR3 sequence is 16 residues long.

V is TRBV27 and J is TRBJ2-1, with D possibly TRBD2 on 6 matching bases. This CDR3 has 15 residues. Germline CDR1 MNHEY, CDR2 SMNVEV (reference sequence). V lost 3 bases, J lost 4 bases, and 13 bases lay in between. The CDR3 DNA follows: TGTGCCAGCAGTTTCGGCGGGGAATTTTACAATGAGCAGTTCTTC. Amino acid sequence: CASSFGGEFYNEQFF.